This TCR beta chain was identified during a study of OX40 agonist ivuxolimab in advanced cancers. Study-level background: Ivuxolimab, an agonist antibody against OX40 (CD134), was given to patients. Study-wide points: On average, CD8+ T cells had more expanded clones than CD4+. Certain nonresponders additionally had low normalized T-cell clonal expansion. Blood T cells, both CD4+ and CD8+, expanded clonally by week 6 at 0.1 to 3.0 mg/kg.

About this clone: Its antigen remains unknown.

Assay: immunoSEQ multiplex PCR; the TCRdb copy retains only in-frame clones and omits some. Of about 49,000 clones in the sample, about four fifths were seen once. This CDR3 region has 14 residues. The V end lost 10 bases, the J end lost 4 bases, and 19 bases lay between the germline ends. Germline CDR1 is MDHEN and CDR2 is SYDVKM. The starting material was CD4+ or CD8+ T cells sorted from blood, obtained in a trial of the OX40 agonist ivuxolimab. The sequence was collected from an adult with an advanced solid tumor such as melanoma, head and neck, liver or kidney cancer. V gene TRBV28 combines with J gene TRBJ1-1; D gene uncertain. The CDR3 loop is CATDGGDSRTEAFF. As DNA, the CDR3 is TGTGCCACGGACGGAGGCGATTCACGCACTGAAGCTTTCTTT.